The clone carrying this TCR beta chain was recorded many times. This entry comes from a study of identical twins. V gave up 6 bases and J gave up 1 base, with 12 bases separating them. Germline V CDR1 and CDR2: KGHSH, LQKENI. This CDR3 is built from 14 residues. One entry per CDR3 protein results from TCRdb running MiXCR on the 5' RACE reads. The data show around 100,000 distinct CDR3 sequences, about 6% seen once. The material sequenced was memory T cells sorted from blood. The chain combines TRBV18 with TRBJ1-1, with a tentative D call TRBD1 (5 bases). This clonotype was sampled from a woman between 50 and 59 years old in good health. This CDR3 is CASSALGGNTEAFF. CDR3 sequence (DNA): TGTGCCAGCTCCGCCTTGGGGGGGAACACTGAAGCTTTCTTT. The variable domain in full, with the rest retrieved from reference TRBV18 and TRBJ1-1, is NAGVMQNPRHLVRRRGQEARLRCSPMKGHSHVYWYRQLPEEGLKFMVYLQKENIIDESGMPKERFSAEFPKEGPSILRIQQVVRGDSAAYFCASSALGGNTEAFFGQGTRLTVV.